The 3 T cell receptor beta chains below all came from one sample that was sequenced in a study of T-cell reconstitution after alpha-beta-depleted transplantation in children (dated by TCRdb to between 2015 and 2016). Library preparation was by PCR. TCRdb shows the sequencer as Illumina HiSeq 2500. Molecular barcoding was employed in the preparation of TCR libraries, with unique molecular identifiers being used to normalize TCRbeta repertoire quantification. The public reads were run again by TCRdb, first through fastp at Q25 and then through MiXCR, and only productive beta chains were kept. Merged by CDR3 protein, the rows form single entries marked with the most common genes and DNA. Across this sample there are approximately 500,000 distinct CDR3 sequences, with 25% to 30% seen only once. The biggest ten clones account for under 45% of the sample. The treatment or condition label for this specimen denotes: allogeneic hematopoietic cell transplantation with graft depleted of TCRalphabeta T cells and CD19 B cells.

The sample in question was PBMCs, obtained before TCRalphabeta/CD19-depleted stem cell transplant. The receptors here all came from a boy in the first two years of life with Wiskott-Aldrich syndrome, due to receive a stem cell transplant.

DNA of the CDR3: TGCAGTGCTAGCGGTGAAGATGGGACCCAGTACTTC. Translating gives CSASGEDGTQYF. V gene TRBV20-1 combines with J gene TRBJ2-5; D call uncertain. The germline V gene has CDR1 DFQATT and CDR2 SNEGSKA (reference sequence). The CDR3 loop spans 12 amino acids. V lost 3 bases and J 7 bases, leaving 12 bases between the germline ends.

The chain couples TRBV30 to TRBJ1-2; D call uncertain. Germline assignment: CDR1 GTSNPN and CDR2 SVGIG (reference sequence). The CDR3 runs 12 residues. V was clipped by 4 bases and J by 7 bases, with 13 bases between them. CDR3 sequence reads: CAWTLSWGGYTF. CDR3 in DNA: TGTGCCTGGACCCTAAGCTGGGGTGGCTACACCTTC.

The chain has TRBV5-1 and TRBJ1-1; 7 bases line up with TRBD1. The CDR3 length is 14 residues. Per the germline V gene, CDR1 is SGHRS and CDR2 is YFSETQ. J gave up 0 bases and V 4 bases, and 3 bases lay outside the gene matches. CDR3 DNA sequence: TGCGCCAGCAGCGGTGGGACAGTGAACACTGAAGCTTTCTTT. It codes for CASSGGTVNTEAFF.